This entry features one TCR beta chain sequence. Its antigen is still unknown. Distinct nucleotide sequences in the sample also encode this CDR3. Assay: immunoSEQ multiplex PCR; the TCRdb copy retains only in-frame clones and omits some. Of roughly 460,000 clones in the sample, 89% were seen once. This CDR3 region has 13 residues. Trimming took off 1 base at V and 6 bases at J, with 6 bases between the two ends. Per the germline V gene, CDR1 is SGHAT and CDR2 is FQNNGV. Treatment reported: some 20 received Ad26.COV2.S at low or high dose, single or two shots; 5 received placebo; per-sample allocation not given. Sampling was performed 63 days after the first vaccine or placebo injection. The data originate from a study of Ad26.COV2.S vaccination and SARS-CoV-2 variants. Study-level background: The COV1001 Ad26.COV2.S trial arm included the donor. Once, or twice with 56 days between doses, Ad26.COV2.S was given intramuscularly.

Study-wide findings and caveats: Individuals receiving vaccine had higher spike-specific TCR breadth than placebo recipients did.

The sequencing here drew on peripheral blood, taken in a trial of Ad26.COV2.S vaccine versus placebo. The clonotype originates from a person aged 18-60 years who received the Ad26.COV2.S COVID-19 vaccine or a placebo. The chain couples TRBV11-2 to TRBJ1-4; D remains unclear. In DNA, the CDR3 is TGTGCCAGCAGCTTAGCGGGGTATGAAAAACTGTTTTTT. Amino acid sequence: CASSLAGYEKLFF.